This TCR beta chain was captured in a study of blood T cell repertoires in COVID-19. For the study at large: T cells, B-cell-depleted T cells, or PBMCs supplied cDNA or gDNA.

In the original processing: Reference gene primer amplification gave estimated nucleated cell counts. The repertoire was sequenced with immunoSEQ multiplex PCR; TCRdb's copy has only in-frame clones and lacks some. V and J calls and clone size are those listed in that table; D and trimming were worked out from the DNA. Of 270,000 or so clones in the sample, roughly 89% were seen once. The sample was peripheral blood. The TCR sequence derives from a woman aged 40 to 49 who had recovered from COVID-19.

CDR3 DNA sequence: TGCGCCAGCAGTGAGTCGACACTAGCGGAGCAGTTCTTC. Amino acids: CASSESTLAEQFF. This rearrangement joins TRBV10-2 to TRBJ2-1; 7 bases fit TRBD2. From germline, CDR1 is WSHSY and CDR2 SAAADI. The CDR3 consists of 13 residues. V trimming: 0 bases; J trimming: 10 bases; junction bases outside the gene matches: 3.